This T cell receptor (beta chain) derives from a study of blood T cell repertoires in COVID-19. Study summary: The study drew acute and convalescent COVID-19 samples from the United States, Italy and Spain. T cells, B-cell-depleted T cells, or PBMCs provided the cDNA or gDNA that served as material.

The CDR3 is made up of 15 amino acids. V was shortened by 2 bases and J by 7 bases, with 17 bases between the two germline ends. Per germline, CDR1 SGHTA and CDR2 FQGTGA. Authors' methods: Reference gene primer amplification gave estimated nucleated cell counts. Measured with immunoSEQ multiplex PCR; TCRdb has only the in-frame clones, and not every one. Clone size and the V and J calls come from that table; the DNA yielded D and trimming. The sample shows around 110,000 clones, over 65% of them seen only once. This clone has a single count. Sequencing used peripheral blood. The V call is TRBV7-3, the J call TRBJ2-5; tentatively, D is TRBD2 (6 bases). The TCR comes from a man aged 25-40 years with acute or convalescent COVID-19. The CDR3 sequence is CASSLLGLSGGTQYF. The DNA for the CDR3 is TGTGCCAGCAGCTTATTGGGACTCTCGGGCGGGACCCAGTACTTC.